The 3 T cell receptor beta chains given below trace back to one sample, sequenced in a study of PD-L1 blockade in urothelial cancer. Time point: pretreatment peripheral blood. Repertoires were generated with immunoSEQ multiplex PCR, while TCRdb's copy carries only in-frame clones and drops some. Of some 71,000 clones listed, around four fifths are singletons. The input for sequencing was PBMCs, taken around atezolizumab (anti-PD-L1) treatment. These receptors were taken from a middle-aged man with urothelial cancer.

The chain has TRBV28 and TRBJ1-1; no reliable D call. Germline CDR1 is MDHEN and CDR2 is SYDVKM. The ends were cut back, 3 bases at V and 5 bases at J, with 16 bases in the middle. The CDR3 runs to 15 residues. The CDR3 loop is CASSLLPPTGTEAFF. The CDR3 region has the DNA TGTGCCAGCAGTTTGCTTCCTCCGACGGGTACTGAAGCTTTCTTT.

This chain joins TRBV29-1 and TRBJ1-2, with TRBD1 identical over 7 bases. With V trimmed by 6 bases and J by 4 bases, 5 bases remained unmatched. Germline loops: CDR1 SQVTM, CDR2 ANQGSEA. The CDR3 runs to 12 residues. Written as DNA, the CDR3 is TGCAGCGTCTGGGACAGTGTCTATGGCTACACCTTC. Amino acids: CSVWDSVYGYTF.

The rearrangement joins TRBV5-1 to TRBJ2-1; TRBD2 is a possible D gene (5 bases). CDR1 is SGHRS and CDR2 is YFSETQ in the germline V gene. Trimming left V 7 bases short and J 10 bases short, with 9 bases between. This CDR3 is built from 10 residues. The CDR3 is CASSGNEQFF. The DNA of the CDR3 is TGCGCCAGCTCGGGAAACGAGCAGTTCTTC.